The TCR beta chain described here comes from a study of shared clonotypes between healthy human individuals. Study-wide context: Researchers drew samples from two women and a few men aged 18 to 49.

Method: immunoSEQ multiplex PCR; TCRdb's copy keeps in-frame clones and lacks some. The sample has about 480,000 clones, over 60% seen once; the top ten hold around 12%. The V gene's germline CDR1 is SGHRS and CDR2 YFSETQ. Trimming took 3 bases from V and 1 from J, leaving 10 bases between them. This CDR3 has 14 amino acids. This chain uses TRBV5-1 with TRBJ2-5, with D unresolved. The origin of this receptor is a woman aged 40-49 years in good health. Some clones in this sample may be carry-over from other donors' samples. The material sequenced was PBMCs. The CDR3 nucleotides read TGCGCCAGCAGCTCGCCCGGATTCCAAGAGACCCAGTACTTC. This codes for CASSSPGFQETQYF.